This TCR beta chain was observed in a study of T cells in Graves' hyperthyroidism and ophthalmopathy. Turning to the study itself: Peripheral blood was collected at initial diagnosis, before any treatment.

This clonotype came up many times. The antigen remains undetermined. Researchers took RNA transcripts and amplified the TCR beta CDR3 regions from them. Using the HTBI primer set, a first-round RT-PCR was run on the TCR CDR3. TCRdb reprocessed the multiplex PCR reads with MiXCR, giving one entry per CDR3 protein. Here the sample spans around 300,000 distinct CDR3 sequences, roughly 14% being singletons. The CDR3 has 16 amino acids. CDR1 is DFQATT and CDR2 is SNEGSKA in the germline V gene (reference sequence). Unmatched junction bases numbered 11, after V lost 0 bases and J lost 6 bases. Findings and limits, study-wide: Before onset, ophthalmopathy was predicted by the model a median around 6.2 months earlier. Blood also showed most of the thyroid clonotypes that were expanded above 0.001.

The source material was blood. The sequence was collected from a woman aged 25 to 45 with Graves' hyperthyroidism that later progressed to Graves' ophthalmopathy. This chain uses TRBV20-1 with TRBJ2-4, with 7 bases lining up with TRBD2. Here the CDR3 DNA reads TGCAGTGCTAGAGATTCGGCGGGAGTGCGTGGAAACATTCAGTACTTC. Translated, it gives CSARDSAGVRGNIQYF.